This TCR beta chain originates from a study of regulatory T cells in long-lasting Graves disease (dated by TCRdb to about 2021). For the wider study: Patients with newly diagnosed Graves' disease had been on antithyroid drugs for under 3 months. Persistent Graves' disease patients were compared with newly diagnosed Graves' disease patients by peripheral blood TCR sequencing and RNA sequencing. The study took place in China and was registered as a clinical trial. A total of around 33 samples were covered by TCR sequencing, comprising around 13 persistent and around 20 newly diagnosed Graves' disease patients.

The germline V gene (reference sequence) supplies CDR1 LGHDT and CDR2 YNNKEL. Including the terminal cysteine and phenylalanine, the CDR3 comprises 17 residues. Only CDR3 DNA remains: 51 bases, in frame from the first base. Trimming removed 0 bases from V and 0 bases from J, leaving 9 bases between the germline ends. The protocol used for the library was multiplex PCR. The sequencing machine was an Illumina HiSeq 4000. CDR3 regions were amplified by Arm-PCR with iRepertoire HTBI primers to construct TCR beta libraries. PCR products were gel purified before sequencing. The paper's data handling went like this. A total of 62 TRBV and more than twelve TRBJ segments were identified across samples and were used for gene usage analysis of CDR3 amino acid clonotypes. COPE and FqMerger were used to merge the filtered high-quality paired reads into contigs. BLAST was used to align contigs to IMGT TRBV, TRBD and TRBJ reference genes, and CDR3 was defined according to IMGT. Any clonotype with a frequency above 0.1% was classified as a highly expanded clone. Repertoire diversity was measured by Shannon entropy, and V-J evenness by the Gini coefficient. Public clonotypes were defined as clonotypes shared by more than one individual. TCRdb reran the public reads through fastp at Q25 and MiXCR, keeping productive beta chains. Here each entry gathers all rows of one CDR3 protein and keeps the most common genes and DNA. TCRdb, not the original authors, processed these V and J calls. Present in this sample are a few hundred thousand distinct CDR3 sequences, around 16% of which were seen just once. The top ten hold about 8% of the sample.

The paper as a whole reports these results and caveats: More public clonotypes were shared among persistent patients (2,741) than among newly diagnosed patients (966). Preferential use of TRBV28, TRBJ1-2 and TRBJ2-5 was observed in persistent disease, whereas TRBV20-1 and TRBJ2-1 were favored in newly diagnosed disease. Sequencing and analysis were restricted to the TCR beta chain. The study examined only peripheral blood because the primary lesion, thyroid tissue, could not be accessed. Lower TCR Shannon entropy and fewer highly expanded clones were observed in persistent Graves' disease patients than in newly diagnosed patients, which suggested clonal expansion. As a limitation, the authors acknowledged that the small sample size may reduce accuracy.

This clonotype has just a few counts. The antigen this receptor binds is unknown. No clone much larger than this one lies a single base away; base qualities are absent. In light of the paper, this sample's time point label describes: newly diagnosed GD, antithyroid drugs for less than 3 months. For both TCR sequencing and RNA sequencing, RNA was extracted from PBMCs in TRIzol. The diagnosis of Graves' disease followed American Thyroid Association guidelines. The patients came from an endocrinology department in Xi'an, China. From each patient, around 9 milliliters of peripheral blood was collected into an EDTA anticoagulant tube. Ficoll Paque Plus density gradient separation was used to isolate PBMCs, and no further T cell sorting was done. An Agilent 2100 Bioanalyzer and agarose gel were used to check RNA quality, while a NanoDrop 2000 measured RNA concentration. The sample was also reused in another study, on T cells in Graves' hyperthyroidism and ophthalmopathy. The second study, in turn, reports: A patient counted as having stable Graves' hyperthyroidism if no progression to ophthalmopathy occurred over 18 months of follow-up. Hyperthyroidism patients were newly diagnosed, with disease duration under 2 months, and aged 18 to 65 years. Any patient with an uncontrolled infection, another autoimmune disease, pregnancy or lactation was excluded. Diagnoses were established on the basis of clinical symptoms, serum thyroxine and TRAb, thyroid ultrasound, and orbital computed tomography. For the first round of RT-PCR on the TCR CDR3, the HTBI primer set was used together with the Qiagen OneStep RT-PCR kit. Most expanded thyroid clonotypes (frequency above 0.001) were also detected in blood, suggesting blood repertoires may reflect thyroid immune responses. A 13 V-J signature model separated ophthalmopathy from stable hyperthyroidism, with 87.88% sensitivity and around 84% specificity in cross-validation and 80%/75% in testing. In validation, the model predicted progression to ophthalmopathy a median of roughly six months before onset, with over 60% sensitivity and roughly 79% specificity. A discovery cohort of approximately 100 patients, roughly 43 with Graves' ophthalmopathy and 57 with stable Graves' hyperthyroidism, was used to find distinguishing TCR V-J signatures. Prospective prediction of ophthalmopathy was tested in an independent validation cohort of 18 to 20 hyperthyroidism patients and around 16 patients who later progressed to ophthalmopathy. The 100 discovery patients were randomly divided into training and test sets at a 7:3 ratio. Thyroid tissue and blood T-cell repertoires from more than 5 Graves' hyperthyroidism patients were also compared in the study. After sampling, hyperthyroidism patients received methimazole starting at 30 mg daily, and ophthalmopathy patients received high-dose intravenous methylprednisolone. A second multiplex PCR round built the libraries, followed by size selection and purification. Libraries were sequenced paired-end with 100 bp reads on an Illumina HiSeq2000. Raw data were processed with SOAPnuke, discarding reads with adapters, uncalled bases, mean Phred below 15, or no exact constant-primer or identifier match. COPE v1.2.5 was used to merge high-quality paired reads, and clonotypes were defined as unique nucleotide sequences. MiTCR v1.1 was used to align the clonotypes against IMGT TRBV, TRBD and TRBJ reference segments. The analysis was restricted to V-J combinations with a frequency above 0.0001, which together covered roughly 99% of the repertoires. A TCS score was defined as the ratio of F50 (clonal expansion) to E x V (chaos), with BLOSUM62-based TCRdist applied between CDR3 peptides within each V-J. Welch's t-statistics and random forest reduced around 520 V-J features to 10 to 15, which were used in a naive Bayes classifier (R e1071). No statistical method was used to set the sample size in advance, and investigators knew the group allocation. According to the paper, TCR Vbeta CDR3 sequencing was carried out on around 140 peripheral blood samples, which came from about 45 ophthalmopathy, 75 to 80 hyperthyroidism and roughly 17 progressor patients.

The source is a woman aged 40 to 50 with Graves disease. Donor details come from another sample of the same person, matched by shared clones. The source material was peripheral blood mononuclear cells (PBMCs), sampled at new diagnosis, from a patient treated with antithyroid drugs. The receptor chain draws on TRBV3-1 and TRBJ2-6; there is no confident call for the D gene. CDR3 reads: CASSQDYTPSGANVLTF. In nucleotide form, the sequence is TGTGCCAGCAGCCAAGATTATACCCCCTCTGGGGCCAACGTCCTGACTTTC.